These T cell receptor beta chains were read from a single sample in a study of identical twins. Via MiXCR, TCRdb re-called the 5' RACE reads, giving one row per CDR3 protein. The sample lists about 550,000 distinct CDR3 sequences, more than 20% occurring once. In addition, the sample was reused for a study of yellow fever vaccine responses in identical twins.

Source material: CD4+ T cells sorted from blood. These receptors were obtained from a woman younger than 30 in good health. CDR3s include the opening cysteine and the closing phenylalanine or tryptophan. A D gene is named only where the DNA matches it firmly. Only some rows state a clone size, as once, few, many or a class for expanded clones.

D gene,clone size,J gene,V gene,CDR3 DNA,CDR3 protein
-,few,TRBJ2-5,TRBV10-3,TGTGCCATCAGTGAAACCCAAGAGACCCAGTACTTC,CAISETQETQYF
TRBD1,few,TRBJ1-2,TRBV7-9,TGTGCCAGCAGCTCCCCCGGGACAGGGGCAGACTATGGCTACACCTTC,CASSSPGTGADYGYTF
-,few,TRBJ2-7,TRBV24-1,TGTGCCACCAGTGATTCGACACCCGGCTACGAGCAGTACTTC,CATSDSTPGYEQYF
-,few,TRBJ2-5,TRBV27,TGTGCCAGCAGTTATATTAGGGCAGGGATCCAAGAGACCCAGTACTTC,CASSYIRAGIQETQYF
-,few,TRBJ1-5,TRBV4-1,TGCGCCAGCAGCCAAGGGGCGTTTAGACAGGTAAATCAGCCCCAGCATTTT,CASSQGAFRQVNQPQHF
-,-,TRBJ2-1,TRBV28,TGTGCCAGCAGACCGCTAGGATCTCTGTACAATGAGCAGTTCTTC,CASRPLGSLYNEQFF
TRBD2,few,TRBJ2-2,TRBV9,TGTGCCAGCAGCGTAAATTCAGCGGGAGGATTCGGGGAGCTGTTTTTT,CASSVNSAGGFGELFF
-,-,TRBJ2-6,TRBV29-1,TGCAGCGTTGGGGATATTGCGGGAATTGGTGGGGCCAACGTCCTGACTTTC,CSVGDIAGIGGANVLTF
TRBD2,few,TRBJ2-1,TRBV6-2/TRBV6-3,TGTGCCAGCAGTTACTCAGCGGGGGGGCCTGACAATGAGCAGTTCTTC,CASSYSAGGPDNEQFF
TRBD2,-,TRBJ2-5,TRBV10-3,TGTGCCACAACACCTACTCGAAGCGGGGCCCAAGAGACCCAGTACTTC,CATTPTRSGAQETQYF
TRBD1,-,TRBJ2-2,TRBV3-1,TGTGCCAGCAGCCAAAGGGACAGTGGCACCGGGGAGCTGTTTTTT,CASSQRDSGTGELFF
-,-,TRBJ2-3,TRBV5-1,TGCGCCAGCATGAGTATTCCCACAGATACGCAGTATTTT,CASMSIPTDTQYF
-,-,TRBJ1-6,TRBV7-2,TGTGCCAGCGGGACATTCAATTCACCCCTCCACTTT,CASGTFNSPLHF
TRBD2,-,TRBJ2-1,TRBV20-1,TGCAGTGCTAGAGTTCTAGCGGGAGGGCTCGGAGGGCATGAGCAGTTCTTC,CSARVLAGGLGGHEQFF
-,-,TRBJ2-5,TRBV20-1,TGCAGTGCTACCCAATTGGTGGGGGAGACCCAGTACTTC,CSATQLVGETQYF
TRBD2,few,TRBJ2-1,TRBV7-2,TGTGCCAGCAGCTTCGTCAGCGGGAGCTACAATGAGCAGTTCTTC,CASSFVSGSYNEQFF
-,few,TRBJ2-1,TRBV5-1,TGCGCCAGCAGCTTGGAGACAGGGGAACTAGCGACCCCCTACAATGAGCAGTTCTTC,CASSLETGELATPYNEQFF
TRBD2,-,TRBJ2-5,TRBV4-1,TGCGCCAGCAGCCACTACGCCGGGGGGCGGGGGGAGCTCCAAGAGACCCAGTACTTC,CASSHYAGGRGELQETQYF
-,-,TRBJ2-7,TRBV2,TGTGCCTGTCGCGGGGAAACCTACGAGCAGTACTTC,CACRGETYEQYF
TRBD1,-,TRBJ1-5,TRBV12-3/TRBV12-4,TGTGCCAGCAGTTTCCAGACAGGGGATCAGCCCCAGCATTTT,CASSFQTGDQPQHF
-,few,TRBJ2-3,TRBV12-3/TRBV12-4,TGTGCCAGCAGTTCGAGTCGGGGTACGCAGTATTTT,CASSSSRGTQYF
TRBD2,-,TRBJ2-1,TRBV4-2,TGTGCCAGCAGCCAAATAGCGGGAGACTCCTACAATGAGCAGTTCTTC,CASSQIAGDSYNEQFF
-,few,TRBJ2-1,TRBV5-1,TGCGCCAGCAGCTTGGCAGGGGAGAAGAATGAGCAGTTCTTC,CASSLAGEKNEQFF
-,-,TRBJ2-7,TRBV3-1,TGTGCCAGCCCTTCGGGTGCCTCCTACGAGCAGTACTTC,CASPSGASYEQYF
-,-,TRBJ2-3,TRBV20-1,TGCAGTGCTCCGGCAGAGTTAGCTGATACGCAGTATTTT,CSAPAELADTQYF
TRBD1,-,TRBJ1-6,TRBV12-3/TRBV12-4,TGTGCCAGCAGTTTCGGGACAGATAATTCACCCCTCCACTTT,CASSFGTDNSPLHF
TRBD2,-,TRBJ2-2,TRBV24-1,TGTGCCACCAGTGTTCCGGGACTAGCAAACACCGGGGAGCTGTTTTTT,CATSVPGLANTGELFF
-,-,TRBJ2-5,TRBV7-2,TGTGCCAGCAGCCCTAAGGCGGGGGAGACCCAGTACTTC,CASSPKAGETQYF
-,few,TRBJ1-1,TRBV6-5,TGTGCCAGCAGTTACCAGGGAGGAGCTTTCTTT,CASSYQGGAFF
TRBD2,-,TRBJ2-1,TRBV23-1,TGCGCCAGCAGTCAATCCGAGCGGGACCGCCGCTCCTACAATGAGCAGTTCTTC,CASSQSERDRRSYNEQFF
TRBD2,-,TRBJ2-1,TRBV11-2,TGTGCCAGCAGCCGGGTTGGAACCGGGACTAGCGGGCCCCCGTCTTACAATGAGCAGTTCTTC,CASSRVGTGTSGPPSYNEQFF
TRBD1,few,TRBJ2-4,TRBV6-5,TGTGCCAGCAGTTACTCGGGGGGACAGGGCCAAAACATTCAGTACTTC,CASSYSGGQGQNIQYF
-,-,TRBJ2-1,TRBV5-1,TGCGCCAGCAGCATAGGGGACGTACCTAGCTCCTACAATGAGCAGTTCTTC,CASSIGDVPSSYNEQFF
-,few,TRBJ2-3,TRBV4-2,TGTGCCAGCAGCCTACAGGCAAGCACAGATACGCAGTATTTT,CASSLQASTDTQYF
TRBD2,-,TRBJ2-5,TRBV5-1,TGCGCCAGCAGCCCACCGGGACTAGCGGGAGAGGGTCGAGAGACCCAGTACTTC,CASSPPGLAGEGRETQYF
TRBD2,few,TRBJ2-3,TRBV12-3/TRBV12-4,TGTGCCAGCAGTCGGGTAGCGGGCCCCCCCTTTGATACGCAGTATTTT,CASSRVAGPPFDTQYF
TRBD2,-,TRBJ2-2,TRBV12-3/TRBV12-4,TGTGCCAGCAGCAATAGCGGGAGGGTCGCCGGGGAGCTGTTTTTT,CASSNSGRVAGELFF
-,-,TRBJ2-4,TRBV5-6,TGTGCCAGCAGCTTTTACCGAGAGAAGGGGACCAAAAACATTCAGTACTTC,CASSFYREKGTKNIQYF
TRBD1,-,TRBJ2-7,TRBV24-1,TGTGCCACCAGTGAGCCTACAGGGGTCGAGCAGTACTTC,CATSEPTGVEQYF
TRBD2,-,TRBJ2-3,TRBV11-2,TGTGCCAGCAGCCCCCCTAGCGGGGGTTCGGATACGCAGTATTTT,CASSPPSGGSDTQYF
-,few,TRBJ2-5,TRBV6-5,TGTGCCAGCAGTTATAGGTCGGGGGTGGAGACCCAGTACTTC,CASSYRSGVETQYF
-,-,TRBJ1-2,TRBV29-1,TGCAGCGTTGAAGGAGGGCCCTCCCACCATTATGGCTACACCTTC,CSVEGGPSHHYGYTF
-,-,TRBJ1-5,TRBV7-9,TGTGCCAGCAGCCAATCCCAGGGGCAGGGGCCCCAGCATTTT,CASSQSQGQGPQHF
TRBD2,once,TRBJ2-2,TRBV4-1,TGCGCCAGCAGGGGGACGGGACTAGCGAACACCGGGGAGCTGTTTTTT,CASRGTGLANTGELFF
-,-,TRBJ1-1,TRBV5-6,TGTGCCAGCAGCGCCCCATTGGCCACTGAAGCTTTCTTT,CASSAPLATEAFF
-,few,TRBJ1-1,TRBV6-2/TRBV6-3,TGTGCCAGCAGTTACTCGGGGATCACTGAAGCTTTCTTT,CASSYSGITEAFF
TRBD2,-,TRBJ2-3,TRBV29-1,TGCAGCGTTGAAGGACTAGCGGTAGATACGCAGTATTTT,CSVEGLAVDTQYF
-,-,TRBJ2-5,TRBV12-3/TRBV12-4,TGTGCCAGCAGTTTGTGGACAGAAGAGACCCAGTACTTC,CASSLWTEETQYF
TRBD1,-,TRBJ2-3,TRBV7-8,TGTGCCAGCAGCCCCGGACAGGGTAGATATTTT,CASSPGQGRYF
-,-,TRBJ2-1,TRBV24-1,TGTGCCACCAGTGATTTCCAGAGCAAAAACAATGAGCAGTTCTTC,CATSDFQSKNNEQFF
-,many,TRBJ2-5,TRBV10-3,TGTGCCATCAGTGAGTCGACATCTATGGGAGAGACCCAGTACTTC,CAISESTSMGETQYF
TRBD1,-,TRBJ2-1,TRBV12-3/TRBV12-4,TGTGCCAGCAGATGGGGACAGGGGACCTACAATGAGCAGTTCTTC,CASRWGQGTYNEQFF
TRBD1,few,TRBJ1-3,TRBV3-1,TGTGCCAGCAGCCAAGGGACAGGGAGAGGAAACACCATATATTTT,CASSQGTGRGNTIYF
-,-,TRBJ2-1,TRBV4-1,TGCGCCAGCAGCCAGCCGGGACGCCGGCCCAATGAGCAGTTCTTC,CASSQPGRRPNEQFF
TRBD1,-,TRBJ2-7,TRBV5-6,TGTGCCAGCAGCCGCCGGGACAGATCCTACGAGCAGTACTTC,CASSRRDRSYEQYF
-,-,TRBJ1-1,TRBV7-2,TGTGCCAGCAGCTTAGCGCCACGGACTGAAGCTTTCTTT,CASSLAPRTEAFF
-,many,TRBJ1-1,TRBV12-3/TRBV12-4,TGTGCCAGCAGTTTAGCGGATTGGGGAATGAACACTGAAGCTTTCTTT,CASSLADWGMNTEAFF